These 8 T cell receptor beta chains were all obtained from the same sample, sequenced in a study of blood T cell repertoires in COVID-19 (TCRdb year 2020). To prepare the library, the immunoSEQ multiplex PCR assay was applied. TCRdb retrieved this table from immuneACCESS and kept in-frame rearrangements only. Not all clones are present; in checked studies, unresolved V genes account for under half, and no reason is known for the remainder. The sample yields over 200,000 clones; more than 80% were counted once. The ten most abundant clones make up about 2.2% of the sample. The sequenced sample was peripheral blood. The source of these receptors is a young man who had recovered from COVID-19.

The chain links TRBV10-2 to TRBJ1-5; no clear D gene. This CDR3 region has 12 residues. V was shortened by 3 bases and J by 5 bases, with 5 bases between the two germline ends. Germline V gene data show CDR1 as WSHSY and CDR2 as SAAADI. The CDR3 DNA reads as TGCGCCAGCAGTGATCGGGATCAGCCCCAGCATTTT. Protein: CASSDRDQPQHF.

The J gene is TRBJ2-7, the V gene TRBV10-3, with D perhaps matching TRBD1 (6 bases). CDR1 and CDR2 (germline): ENHRY, SYGVKD. Between the trimmed V and J ends, which lost 4 bases and 2 bases, there was a span of 12 bases. This CDR3 spans 14 amino acids. CDR3 in DNA: TGTGCCATCAGTGCACGGGACAAGACCTACGAGCAGTACTTC. It is translated as CAISARDKTYEQYF.

The rearrangement links TRBV7-2 to TRBJ1-5, with TRBD1 identical over 7 bases. Losses at the gene ends were 2 bases for V and 6 bases for J; bases not matched to a gene: 10. This CDR3 contains 16 residues. The germline CDR1 and CDR2 sequences are SGHTA and FQGNSA. The CDR3 DNA follows: TGTGCCAGCAGCTTATTGGGTTCGGGGACAGTTCAGCCCCAGCATTTT. It codes for CASSLLGSGTVQPQHF.

This clone occurred once. J is TRBJ2-7 and V is TRBV11-2; 11 bases match TRBD1. Germline V gives CDR1 SGHAT, CDR2 FQNNGV. CDR3 length equals 17 residues. J lost 3 bases, V lost 5 bases, and 12 bases had no gene match. The CDR3 DNA reads as TGTGCCAGCAGCCCCCGGGGGGGACAGGGGGGATTCTACGAGCAGTACTTC. Translated: CASSPRGGQGGFYEQYF. Full variable domain (outside the CDR3, taken from reference TRBV11-2 and TRBJ2-7): EAGVAQSPRYKIIEKRQSVAFWCNPISGHATLYWYQQILGQGPKLLIQFQNNGVVDDSQLPKDRFSAERLKGVDSTLKIQPAKLEDSAVYLCASSPRGGQGGFYEQYFGPGTRLTVT.

This sequence joins TRBV5-4 and TRBJ1-3; D unresolved. Germline CDR1 and CDR2: SGHNT and YYREEE (reference sequence). This CDR3 region has 14 residues. V was pared by 2 bases and J by 2 bases, with 8 bases between. As DNA, the CDR3 is TGTGCCAGCAGCTTCGGGTATACTGGAAACACCATATATTTT. It translates to CASSFGYTGNTIYF.

The rearrangement links TRBV5-1 to TRBJ2-7; 8 positions match TRBD1. Germline CDR1 is SGHRS and CDR2 is YFSETQ. This CDR3 has 17 amino acids. With 4 bases clipped from V and 4 bases from J, the junction kept 16 bases outside the gene matches. The CDR3 DNA sequence: TGCGCCAGCAGCATAAACCGACAGGGGAAAGTGGTTTACGAGCAGTACTTC. It translates to CASSINRQGKVVYEQYF. Filled out from reference TRBV5-1 and TRBJ2-7, the complete variable domain reads KAGVTQTPRYLIKTRGQQVTLSCSPISGHRSVSWYQQTPGQGLQFLFEYFSETQRNKGNFPGRFSGRQFSNSRSEMNVSTLELGDSALYLCASSINRQGKVVYEQYFGPGTRLTVT.

In this sample, this clone turned up a few times. The rearrangement uses TRBV4-2 and TRBJ1-2, with D perhaps TRBD1 (5 bases). Germline CDR1 is LGHNA and CDR2 is YNFKEQ. V gave up 3 bases and J gave up 4 bases, with 9 bases separating them. The CDR3 is 13 amino acids. The CDR3 reads CASSQTEIYGYTF. DNA for the CDR3: TGTGCCAGCAGCCAGACAGAGATCTATGGCTACACCTTC.

The gene calls are TRBV3-1 (or the pseudogene TRBV3-2) and TRBJ2-3; D remains ambiguous. The ends were cut back, 1 base at V and 0 bases at J, with 14 bases in the middle. The germline V gene has CDR1 LGHDT and CDR2 YNNKEL (reference sequence). CDR3 size: 17 residues. CDR3: CASSQAPLYPSTDTQYF. The CDR3 DNA reads as TGTGCCAGCAGCCAAGCCCCACTCTACCCTAGCACAGATACGCAGTATTTT.